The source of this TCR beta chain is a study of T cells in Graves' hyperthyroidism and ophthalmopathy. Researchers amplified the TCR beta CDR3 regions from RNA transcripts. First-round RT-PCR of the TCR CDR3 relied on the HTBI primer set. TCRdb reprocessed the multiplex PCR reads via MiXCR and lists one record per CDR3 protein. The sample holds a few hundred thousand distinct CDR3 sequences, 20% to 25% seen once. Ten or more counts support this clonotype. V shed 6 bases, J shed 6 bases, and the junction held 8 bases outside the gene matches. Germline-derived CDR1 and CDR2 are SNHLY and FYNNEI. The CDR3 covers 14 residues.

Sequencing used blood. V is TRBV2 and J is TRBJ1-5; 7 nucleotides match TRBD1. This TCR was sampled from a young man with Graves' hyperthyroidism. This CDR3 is CASSQGGIRQPQHF. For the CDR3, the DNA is TGTGCCAGCAGCCAGGGGGGGATACGTCAGCCCCAGCATTTT.